The 24 T cell receptor beta chains reported below all come from one sample, sequenced in a study of T cells in Graves' hyperthyroidism and ophthalmopathy. RNA transcripts were the template for amplifying TCR beta CDR3 regions. The TCR CDR3 first-round RT-PCR relied on the HTBI primer set. TCRdb reprocessed the multiplex PCR reads with MiXCR, giving one entry per CDR3 protein. Among about 350,000 distinct CDR3 sequences listed, around 14% were seen once. Sequencing was performed on blood. All receptors come from a woman in her 30s with Graves' hyperthyroidism.

This clonotype appeared a few times. The chain joins TRBV15 to TRBJ1-2, with TRBD1 identical over 10 bases. V lost 0 bases, J lost 10 bases, and 5 bases stayed unmatched. Germline CDR1 is LNHNV and CDR2 is YYDKDF (reference sequence). The CDR3 runs 14 residues. The CDR3 protein is CATSRETGGSYYTF. For the CDR3, the DNA is TGTGCCACCAGCAGAGAGACAGGGGGCTCCTACTACACCTTC.

The chain couples TRBV19 to TRBJ2-7, with D maybe TRBD2 (5 bases). From germline, CDR1 is LNHDA and CDR2 SQIVND (reference sequence). This CDR3 is built from 14 residues. V was pared by 6 bases and J by 2 bases, with 14 bases between. CDR3 DNA sequence: TGTGCCAGTAGCCCACCCGGGATGGCCTACGAGCAGTACTTC. Amino acid sequence: CASSPPGMAYEQYF.

This clonotype was picked up many times. The J gene is TRBJ1-4, the V gene TRBV11-2; D gene ambiguous. The V gene's germline CDR1 is SGHAT and CDR2 FQNNGV. This CDR3 has 15 amino acids. V lost 6 bases to trimming and J lost 3 bases, with 14 bases between them. DNA of the CDR3: TGTGCCAGCAGTTCGTCCTTTCCGGCTAATGAAAAACTGTTTTTT. Translated: CASSSSFPANEKLFF.

Only a few counts were recorded for this clonotype. This chain links TRBV20-1 with TRBJ2-5; D remains unclear. Trimming cost V 7 bases and J 0 bases, with 9 bases left between them. The germline V gene encodes CDR1 DFQATT and CDR2 SNEGSKA (reference sequence). The CDR3 has 12 residues. CDR3 sequence: CSGDVYQETQYF. The DNA for the CDR3 is TGCAGTGGAGACGTGTACCAAGAGACCCAGTACTTC.

In regard to this clonotype: This sequence may be a read error, since a much larger clone differs from it by one base. The CDR3 end shows no conserved phenylalanine or tryptophan, and so a read error is likely. The V gene is TRBV7-9, the J gene TRBJ1-1; 7 bases agree with TRBD1. Looked up from germline, CDR1 is SEHNR and CDR2 is FQNEAQ (reference sequence). V shed 5 bases and J 3 bases; nucleotides not matched to a gene: 6. The CDR3 spans 14 residues. Here the CDR3 reads CASSLSTGDTEAFV. The DNA of the CDR3 is TGTGCCAGCAGCCTCAGTACAGGGGACACTGAAGCTTTCGTT.

This clonotype was recorded at least ten times. The gene calls are TRBV3-1 and TRBJ2-7, with 8 bases that match TRBD2. This CDR3 has 15 residues. CDR1 LGHDT and CDR2 YNNKEL come from the germline V gene (reference sequence). With V trimmed by 0 bases and J by 6 bases, 7 bases remained unmatched. The CDR3 sequence is CASSQEPAGEREQYF. As DNA, the CDR3 is TGTGCCAGCAGCCAAGAACCAGCGGGAGAACGCGAGCAGTACTTC.

This clonotype was counted at least ten times. The rearrangement uses TRBV12-3 or TRBV12-4 and TRBJ1-6; D is perhaps TRBD1 (5 bases). The CDR3 length is 15 residues. V lost 1 base and J 6 bases, leaving 10 bases between the germline ends. The DNA for the CDR3 is TGTGCCAGCAGTTTAGGGGGCGCGGGTAATTCACCCCTCCACTTT. It translates to CASSLGGAGNSPLHF.

At least ten counts were recorded for this clonotype. In DNA, the CDR3 is TGCAGTGCTAGGACAGCGGAGAGTCCCTACGAGCAGTACTTC. It is translated as CSARTAESPYEQYF. This sequence joins TRBV20-1 and TRBJ2-7; the D gene could be TRBD1 or TRBD2 (5 bases each). In germline, CDR1 is DFQATT, CDR2 SNEGSKA (reference sequence). The CDR3 runs 14 residues. V was pared by 3 bases and J by 2 bases, with 14 bases between.

V is TRBV28 and J is TRBJ2-3; a weak D match, TRBD1 (6 bases). The V and J ends lost 5 bases and 4 bases respectively, with 16 bases between them. From germline, CDR1 is MDHEN and CDR2 SYDVKM. The CDR3 is 15 amino acids. The CDR3 bases are TGTGCCAGCAGTCAACCGACAGGTTCGGCAGATACGCAGTATTTT. It specifies CASSQPTGSADTQYF. The entire variable domain, with the rest obtained from reference TRBV28 and TRBJ2-3, is as follows: DVKVTQSSRYLVKRTGEKVFLECVQDMDHENMFWYRQDPGLGLRLIYFSYDVKMKEKGDIPEGYSVSREKKERFSLILESASTNQTSMYLCASSQPTGSADTQYFGPGTRLTVL.

In this sample, this clonotype turned up a few times. This rearrangement joins TRBV7-9 to TRBJ2-2; TRBD2 matches at 12 bases. Germline CDR1 and CDR2: SEHNR and FQNEAQ (reference sequence). V was clipped by 5 bases and J by 4 bases; unmatched bases: 5. The CDR3 is made up of 16 amino acids. The CDR3 DNA reads TGTGCCAGCAGCGTACTAGCGGGAGGAACCACCGGGGAGCTGTTTTTT. Amino acids: CASSVLAGGTTGELFF. Full variable domain (missing parts from reference TRBV7-9 and TRBJ2-2): DTGVSQNPRHKITKRGQNVTFRCDPISEHNRLYWYRQTLGQGPEFLTYFQNEAQLEKSRLLSDRFSAERPKGSFSTLEIQRTEQGDSAMYLCASSVLAGGTTGELFFGEGSRLTVL.

The chain has TRBV7-2 and TRBJ2-7, with a tentative D call TRBD2 (5 bases). This CDR3 has 14 amino acids. Trimming pared 5 bases from V and 6 bases from J, leaving 17 bases between. Per the germline V gene, CDR1 is SGHTA and CDR2 is FQGNSA. In nucleotides, the CDR3 is TGTGCCAGCAGCCACCGGGGTGGATTAGGCGAGCAGTACTTC. It yields the protein CASSHRGGLGEQYF. The full variable domain, its missing parts supplied by reference TRBV7-2 and TRBJ2-7, is GAGVSQSPSNKVTEKGKDVELRCDPISGHTALYWYRQSLGQGLEFLIYFQGNSAPDKSGLPSDRFSAERTGGSVSTLTIQRTQQEDSAVYLCASSHRGGLGEQYFGPGTRLTVT.

This clonotype was counted at least ten times. The chain employs TRBV28 and TRBJ2-7; a possible D gene is TRBD2 (5 bases). The CDR3 contains 13 residues. Trimming stripped 2 bases from V and 10 bases from J, with 15 bases between. Germline V gene data show CDR1 as MDHEN and CDR2 as SYDVKM. The CDR3 DNA reads TGTGCCAGCAGTTTAAGGAGCGGTGCGCGACAGTACTTC. Protein product: CASSLRSGARQYF.

This clonotype was seen ten or more times. The rearrangement links TRBV12-3 or TRBV12-4 to TRBJ1-5; D might be TRBD1 (5 bases). Trimming removed 6 bases at V and 11 bases at J, with 14 bases between. The CDR3 has 12 amino acids. CDR3 in amino acids: CASSQPGGTQHF. The CDR3, as DNA: TGTGCCAGCAGCCAGCCTGGGGGGACCCAGCATTTT.

This sequence joins TRBV9 and TRBJ2-7; D unclear. The CDR3 runs 12 residues. Germline CDR1 and CDR2: SGDLS and YYNGEE. V was clipped by 4 bases and J by 6 bases, with 11 bases between them. In DNA, the CDR3 is TGTGCCAGCAGCCGGAATGTGGGCGAGCAGTACTTC. Protein product: CASSRNVGEQYF.

This clonotype was counted at least ten times. The genes are TRBV12-3 or TRBV12-4 and TRBJ1-2, with 8 bases matching TRBD1. The CDR3 runs 13 residues. The V segment lost 5 bases and the J segment 7 bases; nucleotides outside the gene matches: 6. Here the CDR3 reads CASSDPGGRGYTF. The CDR3, as DNA: TGTGCCAGCAGTGATCCAGGGGGCCGTGGCTACACCTTC.

The rearrangement links TRBV9 to TRBJ2-1; TRBD2 matches 7 bases. This CDR3 is built from 13 residues. Unmatched junction bases numbered 5, after V lost 7 bases and J lost 4 bases. Looked up from germline, CDR1 is SGDLS and CDR2 is YYNGEE. The CDR3 DNA reads as TGTGCCAGCTCCCGGGGGGAATACAATGAGCAGTTCTTC. It codes for CASSRGEYNEQFF.

In its sample, this clonotype was seen many times. V and J are TRBV11-2 and TRBJ2-5; 8 bases fit TRBD2. This CDR3 spans 16 amino acids. Germline assignment: CDR1 SGHAT and CDR2 FQNNGV. Trimming cost V 3 bases and J 5 bases; bases outside gene matches: 11. CDR3 residues: CASSLLPGGILETQYF. The DNA of the CDR3 is TGTGCCAGCAGCTTGCTTCCGGGGGGGATTTTGGAGACCCAGTACTTC.

This clonotype was seen ten or more times. The rearrangement joins TRBV6-2 or TRBV6-3 to TRBJ2-5; 10 nucleotides align to TRBD1. V lost 7 bases to trimming and J lost 5 bases; unmatched junction nucleotides: 13. Per the germline V gene, CDR1 is MNHEY and CDR2 is SVGEGT. The CDR3 covers 16 residues. The CDR3 reads CASTLAGQGSRETQYF. The CDR3, as DNA: TGTGCCAGCACCTTGGCGGGACAGGGGAGTCGGGAGACCCAGTACTTC.

The rearrangement links TRBV6-4 to TRBJ2-1; D ambiguous. Deletions cut 2 bases from V and 6 bases from J, with 8 bases between. This CDR3 is built from 13 residues. Germline values: CDR1 MRHNA, CDR2 SNTAGT. CDR3 bases: TGTGCCAGCAGTGACGAGAGTTTCAATGAGCAGTTCTTC. Translating gives CASSDESFNEQFF.

The chain has TRBV28 and TRBJ2-3; TRBD2 agrees at 7 bases. The J segment lost 1 base and the V segment lost 6 bases, leaving 7 bases of the junction unmatched. The germline V gene has CDR1 MDHEN and CDR2 SYDVKM. CDR3 length: 15 amino acids. Here the CDR3 DNA reads TGTGCCAGCAGCAAACTAGCGCGGCGCACAGATACGCAGTATTTT. This codes for CASSKLARRTDTQYF.

This clonotype came up many times. The V call is TRBV28, the J call TRBJ1-4; possible D gene TRBD1, 6 bases. V dropped 3 bases and J dropped 6 bases, with 14 bases sitting between them. The germline V gene encodes CDR1 MDHEN and CDR2 SYDVKM. The CDR3 runs to 15 residues. The CDR3 DNA reads as TGTGCCAGCAGTTTGGCAGGGGCTGCCGATGAAAAACTGTTTTTT. Its translation: CASSLAGAADEKLFF.

A note on this clonotype: One base away lies a much larger clone, so this may be a sequencing read error. This chain uses TRBV5-1 with TRBJ1-2; D uncertain. The germline CDR1 and CDR2 sequences are SGHRS and YFSETQ. The CDR3 covers 15 residues. CDR3 in amino acids: CAGSLDSGANYGYTF. The CDR3 DNA reads TGCGCCGGCAGCTTGGATTCCGGAGCTAACTATGGCTACACCTTC.

This clonotype was observed a few times. The chain employs TRBV7-2 and TRBJ1-2; 9 nucleotides match TRBD1. This CDR3 contains 14 residues. Per germline, CDR1 SGHTA and CDR2 FQGNSA. Trimming at V came to 5 bases and at J to 4 bases, leaving 5 bases not matched to a gene. CDR3 region: CASSPGQGGYGYTF. Written as DNA, the CDR3 is TGTGCCAGCAGCCCGGGACAGGGAGGCTATGGCTACACCTTC.

As regards this clonotype: Germline is not matched at one junction end, which may reflect a read error. The chain links TRBV4-2 to TRBJ2-3, with 12 positions matching TRBD2. CDR3 size: 19 residues. Germline assignment: CDR1 LGHNA and CDR2 YNFKEQ. CDR3 nucleotide sequence: TGTGCCAGCAGCCAAGGGAGGGTTGGACTAGCGGGAAACACAGATACGCGGTATTTT. This sequence encodes CASSQGRVGLAGNTDTRYF.